This T cell receptor beta chain was sequenced in a study of regulatory T cells in long-lasting Graves disease. Study-wide points: Persistent disease samples used TRBV28, TRBJ1-2 and TRBJ2-5 preferentially.

Noted time point: newly diagnosed GD, antithyroid drugs for less than 3 months. There was RNA extracted from PBMCs, and the TCR library was made from it. The ends were cut back, 1 base at V and 3 bases at J, with 9 bases in the middle. The CDR3 extends over 14 amino acids. iRepertoire HTBI primers and Arm-PCR of CDR3 regions built TCR beta libraries. Authors' analysis steps: Sequenced samples collectively carried 60 to 75 TRBV and roughly 15 TRBJ segments. In TCRdb, the multiplex PCR reads were re-called with MiXCR into one record per CDR3 protein. The V and J calls reflect TCRdb's pipeline rather than the authors' work. Of a few hundred thousand distinct CDR3 sequences in the sample, 10% to 15% are singletons; the top ten hold 15% to 20%. This clonotype was recorded at least ten times. Its matching antigen is unknown. A further study also used this sample, focusing on T cells in Graves' hyperthyroidism and ophthalmopathy. That report notes: Diagnostic decisions used clinical symptoms, serum thyroxine and TRAb, thyroid ultrasound and orbital computed tomography. A model built on 13 V-J features separated ophthalmopathy from stable hyperthyroidism.

Sequencing used peripheral blood mononuclear cells (PBMCs), obtained at new diagnosis, from a patient treated with antithyroid drugs. The TCR sequence derives from a woman aged 18-30 years with Graves disease. The chain carries TRBV12-3 or TRBV12-4 and TRBJ1-2; D is possibly TRBD1 (6 bases). The DNA for the CDR3 is TGTGCCAGCAGTTTAGACAGGGCGGACTATGGCTACACCTTC. Translating gives CASSLDRADYGYTF.